This T cell receptor beta chain was recorded in a study of metastatic and nonmetastatic thyroid tumors. This clone was detected many times. How the authors handled the data: Clinicopathological groups of papillary thyroid cancer showed CDR3 differences that were used to build a distant-metastasis classifier. TCRdb re-called clones from the PCR reads using MiXCR. What appears here as the V and J calls and clone size reflects TCRdb's work, not the paper's. The sample lists over 25,000 clones, 14% to 15% occurring once. Thyroid surgery was preceded by no treatment in any patient. The sequence was obtained from a female donor with papillary thyroid cancer or a benign thyroid nodule (not recorded which). Some clones in this sample may be carry-over from other donors' samples. Sequencing used blood.

The CDR3 region is CASNKGDTDTQYF. The CDR3 region has the DNA TGTGCCAGCAACAAGGGGGATACAGATACGCAGTATTTT. This chain connects TRBV28 to TRBJ2-3, with D maybe TRBD1 (6 bases). V lost 7 bases and J 3 bases, leaving 11 bases between the germline ends. Looked up from germline, CDR1 is MDHEN and CDR2 is SYDVKM. The CDR3 runs 13 residues.